One sample yielded the 23 T cell receptor beta chains listed below, sequenced in a study of T-cell reconstitution after alpha-beta-depleted transplantation in children. It was with unique molecular identifiers that the TCRbeta library was prepared. Each CDR3 protein is one row after TCRdb ran MiXCR on the PCR reads. The table shows under 150,000 distinct CDR3 sequences, with roughly 9% occurring only once. Sequences were derived from PBMCs, mostly from graft donor cells, sampled 180 days after TCRalphabeta/CD19-depleted stem cell transplant. These TCRs come from a girl under two years old who had a stem cell transplant for combined immunodeficiency, so the T cells may come from the graft donor.

This clonotype was counted at least ten times. The V and J genes are TRBV5-1 and TRBJ2-5; 9 positions agree with TRBD1. V was pared by 0 bases and J by 5 bases, with 5 bases of the junction left unmatched. Germline CDR1 and CDR2: SGHRS and YFSETQ. This CDR3 spans 15 amino acids. The CDR3 coding sequence is TGCGCCAGCAGCTTGGCCGGGACAGGGCGGGAGACCCAGTACTTC. Residues: CASSLAGTGRETQYF.

This clonotype was recorded a few times. This chain connects TRBV9 to TRBJ2-2; D remains ambiguous. From germline, CDR1 is SGDLS and CDR2 YYNGEE. This CDR3 is 12 amino acids long. Trimming stripped 3 bases from V and 8 bases from J, with 8 bases between. The CDR3 DNA follows: TGTGCCAGCAGCGGACTCTCGGGGGAGCTGTTTTTT. It codes for CASSGLSGELFF.

The gene calls are TRBV6-1 and TRBJ1-5; D is undetermined. Trimming shortened V by 2 bases and J by 0 bases, and 8 bases separated the two germline ends. The germline V gene has CDR1 MNHNS and CDR2 SASEGT. The CDR3 has 15 residues. The CDR3 bases are TGTGCCAGCAGTGAATGGGAGGGTAGCAATCAGCCCCAGCATTTT. Its protein is CASSEWEGSNQPQHF.

This clonotype was counted between two and nine times. V and J are TRBV5-6 and TRBJ2-1; 8 nucleotides line up with TRBD1. The junction had 9 bases not matched to a gene; V was cut back by 6 bases and J by 4 bases. The CDR3 spans 15 residues. The germline CDR1 and CDR2 sequences are SGHDT and YYEEEE. CDR3 amino acids: CASTSATGGYNEQFF. The CDR3 DNA sequence: TGTGCCAGCACCTCCGCCACAGGGGGATACAATGAGCAGTTCTTC.

The rearrangement links TRBV10-3 to TRBJ1-5; D possibly corresponds to TRBD1 (5 bases). CDR1 and CDR2 (germline): ENHRY, SYGVKD. V shed 3 bases and J shed 7 bases, with 16 bases lying between them. The CDR3 loop spans 15 amino acids. The CDR3 region has the DNA TGTGCCATCAGTGAACTCGGGGGTGAGGGCCAGCCCCAGCATTTT. Translated: CAISELGGEGQPQHF.

This clonotype was observed a handful of times. J is TRBJ2-7 and V is TRBV6-5, with D maybe TRBD2 (6 bases). Germline assignment: CDR1 MNHEY and CDR2 SVGAGI. Deletions cut 0 bases from V and 1 base from J, with 10 bases between. The CDR3 length is 15 residues. The CDR3: CASSYSGTDSYEQYF. In nucleotides, the CDR3 is TGTGCCAGCAGTTACTCCGGGACTGATTCCTACGAGCAGTACTTC.

This clonotype was seen a handful of times. The chain carries TRBV11-1 and TRBJ2-1, with 8 bases that match TRBD2. J was trimmed by 7 bases and V by 7 bases; bases with no gene match: 15. The CDR3 covers 16 residues. Germline-derived CDR1 and CDR2 are SGHAT and FQDESV (reference sequence). The CDR3 sequence: CASTSRGVAGQNEQFF. The CDR3 DNA reads TGTGCCAGCACCTCACGGGGGGTAGCGGGGCAAAATGAGCAGTTCTTC.

The chain uses TRBV25-1 and TRBJ2-5; D tentatively reads TRBD1 or TRBD2 (7 bases each). CDR3 length: 16 amino acids. Between the trimmed V and J ends, which lost 2 bases and 2 bases, there was a span of 15 bases. Looked up from germline, CDR1 is MGHDK and CDR2 is SYGVNS. The CDR3 DNA is TGTGCCAGCAGTGAAGGTCGACAGGGAGGGCAAGAGACCCAGTACTTC. Translating gives CASSEGRQGGQETQYF.

The V call is TRBV28, the J call TRBJ1-2; D gene unclear. Trimming took 1 base from V and 4 from J, leaving 4 bases between them. The CDR3 length is 12 residues. Germline CDR1 and CDR2: MDHEN and SYDVKM. The CDR3 nucleotides read TGTGCCAGCAGTTTATTCGGCTATGGCTACACCTTC. Its protein product is CASSLFGYGYTF.

The chain is built from TRBV9 and TRBJ2-5; tentative D call: TRBD1 (5 bases). This CDR3 is 15 amino acids long. Deletions cut 3 bases from V and 5 bases from J, with 17 bases between. Per the germline V gene, CDR1 is SGDLS and CDR2 is YYNGEE. CDR3 sequence: CASSAEGAPFETQYF. CDR3 sequence (DNA): TGTGCCAGCAGCGCAGAAGGGGCCCCCTTTGAGACCCAGTACTTC.

This chain uses TRBV9 with TRBJ2-2, with 7 bases that match TRBD2. This CDR3 contains 13 residues. Germline V gene sequence: CDR1 SGDLS, CDR2 YYNGEE. Unmatched junction bases numbered 2, after V lost 3 bases and J lost 6 bases. CDR3 protein: CASSAGRAGELFF. The DNA for the CDR3 is TGTGCCAGCAGCGCGGGGAGGGCCGGGGAGCTGTTTTTT.

V gene TRBV11-2 combines with J gene TRBJ2-2, with unresolved D. This CDR3 is built from 16 residues. Germline V lookup: CDR1 SGHAT, CDR2 FQNNGV. V lost 3 bases and J lost 0, with 11 bases in between. This CDR3 is CASSFSSLPNTGELFF. As DNA, the CDR3 is TGTGCCAGCAGCTTCTCTAGTTTGCCGAACACCGGGGAGCTGTTTTTT.

This clonotype was counted between two and nine times. The chain recombines TRBV2 with TRBJ2-7, with D uncertain. From germline, CDR1 is SNHLY and CDR2 FYNNEI. CDR3 length equals 15 residues. The V and J ends lost 6 bases and 5 bases respectively, with 20 bases between them. In DNA, the CDR3 is TGTGCCAGCAGGGAAACGGGTCGCGCTGGTCACGAGCAGTACTTC. Residues: CASRETGRAGHEQYF.

The chain employs TRBV9 and TRBJ2-3; 11 positions agree with TRBD2. The CDR3 is 19 amino acids. Germline values: CDR1 SGDLS, CDR2 YYNGEE. V trimming: 4 bases; J trimming: 0 bases; junction bases outside the gene matches: 13. CDR3 residues: CASSRSGRALGGSTDTQYF. In DNA, the CDR3 is TGTGCCAGCAGCCGTAGCGGGAGGGCCCTTGGGGGGAGCACAGATACGCAGTATTTT.

V gene TRBV4-1 combines with J gene TRBJ2-3, with 9 bases lining up with TRBD1. Germline CDR1 reads MGHRA; CDR2 reads YSYEKL. The V and J ends lost 2 bases and 3 bases, in that order; junction bases with no gene match: 6. This CDR3 is built from 16 residues. CDR3 sequence: CASSQTGTGRTDTQYF. The CDR3 nucleotides read TGCGCCAGCAGCCAAACCGGGACAGGGAGAACAGATACGCAGTATTTT.

As regards this clonotype: One end of the junction varies from germline; a read error may be responsible. The chain links TRBV6-5 to TRBJ2-7; weak D call: TRBD1 (6 bases). The CDR3 runs 15 residues. Per the germline V gene, CDR1 is MNHEY and CDR2 is SVGAGI. Written as DNA, the CDR3 is TGTTCCAGCAGTTACTCGGGTCGGTTGAGGGGGAGCCAGTACTTC. Protein sequence: CSSSYSGRLRGSQYF.

The CDR3 DNA reads TGTGCCAGCAGCGGTGGGGGCAACATTCAGTACTTC. Its translation is CASSGGGNIQYF. The chain uses TRBV12-3 or TRBV12-4 and TRBJ2-4; tentatively, D is TRBD1 (6 bases). The CDR3 has 12 amino acids. Trimming shortened V by 6 bases and J by 7 bases, and 10 bases separated the two germline ends.

This clonotype was seen once. The chain employs TRBV27 and TRBJ2-3, with 7 bases that match TRBD2. CDR3 size: 12 residues. Germline V gives CDR1 MNHEY, CDR2 SMNVEV (reference sequence). The J segment lost 1 base and the V segment lost 8 bases, leaving 0 bases of the junction unmatched. CDR3 nucleotides: TGTGCCAGCGGGGGGGGCACAGATACGCAGTATTTT. Amino acids: CASGGGTDTQYF.

In this sample, this clonotype turned up many times. The chain links TRBV18 to TRBJ2-1; 10 positions match TRBD1. The CDR3 runs 14 residues. Looked up from germline, CDR1 is KGHSH and CDR2 is LQKENI. V dropped 5 bases and J dropped 6; count of bases not matched to a gene: 4. CDR3 amino acids: CASSTWTGGNEQFF. The CDR3 DNA sequence: TGTGCCAGCTCAACCTGGACAGGGGGCAATGAGCAGTTCTTC.

This clonotype has only a few counts. The genes are TRBV5-1 and TRBJ2-4, with 8 bases matching TRBD1. There are 17 residues in the CDR3. Losses at the gene ends were 3 bases for V and 7 bases for J; bases not matched to a gene: 15. Germline CDR1 reads SGHRS; CDR2 reads YFSETQ. The CDR3: CASSSGQGAAGWNIQYF. The CDR3 DNA sequence: TGCGCCAGCAGCTCTGGACAGGGTGCGGCGGGATGGAACATTCAGTACTTC.

The chain couples TRBV7-2 to TRBJ1-5; D is uncertain. Germline V CDR1 and CDR2: SGHTA, FQGNSA. The CDR3 runs to 13 residues. Between the trimmed V and J ends, which lost 5 bases and 4 bases, there was a span of 9 bases. For the CDR3, the DNA is TGTGCCAGCAGCGCCCGGGCTAATCAGCCCCAGCATTTT. Protein: CASSARANQPQHF.

In this sample, this clonotype turned up many times. The chain is built from TRBV7-8 and TRBJ2-7; weak D call: TRBD1 (6 bases). The germline V gene has CDR1 SGHVS and CDR2 FQNEAQ. CDR3 length: 16 residues. Trimming took off 3 bases at V and 2 bases at J, with 17 bases between the two ends. CDR3 sequence reads: CASSFVIGTITYEQYF. CDR3 nucleotide sequence: TGTGCCAGCAGCTTCGTTATCGGGACAATAACCTACGAGCAGTACTTC.

This rearrangement joins TRBV7-2 to TRBJ1-6; no definite D call. Germline CDR1 and CDR2: SGHTA and FQGNSA. The V end lost 0 bases, the J end lost 5 bases, and 5 bases lay between the germline ends. This CDR3 spans 14 amino acids. CDR3 loop: CASSLARDNSPLHF. DNA for the CDR3: TGTGCCAGCAGCTTAGCAAGGGATAATTCACCCCTCCACTTT.